One and the same sample provided the 5 T cell receptor beta chains below, sequenced in a study of OX40 agonist ivuxolimab in advanced cancers. The method was immunoSEQ multiplex PCR; TCRdb's version includes in-frame clones alone and lacks a portion of them. The table shows around 95,000 clones, with around 93% occurring only once. Sequenced material: CD4+ or CD8+ T cells sorted from blood, taken in a trial of the OX40 agonist ivuxolimab. These receptors all come from an adult with an advanced solid tumor such as melanoma, head and neck, liver or kidney cancer.

The chain combines TRBV28 with TRBJ1-5, with TRBD1 matching 12 bases. The junction had 4 bases not matched to a gene; V was cut back by 3 bases and J by 7 bases. The germline CDR1 and CDR2 sequences are MDHEN and SYDVKM. The length of the CDR3 is 15 residues. This chain's CDR3 is CASSLGTGGWQPQHF. CDR3 DNA: TGTGCCAGCAGTTTGGGGACAGGGGGCTGGCAGCCCCAGCATTTT.

The V and J genes are TRBV9 and TRBJ1-1, with 8 bases fitting TRBD1. The CDR3 extends over 16 amino acids. V was pared by 4 bases and J by 0 bases, with 8 bases of the junction left unmatched. Germline CDR1 SGDLS, CDR2 YYNGEE. The CDR3 nucleotides read TGTGCCAGCAGCCCCGGGACAGGAATTATGAACACTGAAGCTTTCTTT. Translation: CASSPGTGIMNTEAFF.

This chain's CDR3 is CASSGDGSSYNEQFF. In DNA, the CDR3 is TGTGCCAGCAGCGGGGACGGGAGCTCCTACAATGAGCAGTTCTTC. The V gene is TRBV9, the J gene TRBJ2-1, with D possibly matching TRBD2 (6 bases). CDR1 and CDR2 (germline): SGDLS, YYNGEE. This CDR3 region has 15 residues. V shed 3 bases and J shed 0 bases, with 10 bases lying between them.

This chain connects TRBV6-7 to TRBJ2-1; the D gene is possibly TRBD1 (6 bases). TRBV6-7 is marked as an open reading frame, function uncertain. The length of the CDR3 is 15 residues. Trimming pared 8 bases from V and 4 bases from J, leaving 18 bases between. The CDR3 loop is CASPRRTEPYNEQFF. The CDR3 DNA reads as TGTGCCAGCCCCCGAAGGACAGAACCTTACAATGAGCAGTTCTTC.

The chain links TRBV5-1 to TRBJ2-1; D is uncertain. Trimming removed 0 bases from V and 8 bases from J, with 15 bases in between. CDR3 length: 15 amino acids. CDR1 is SGHRS, CDR2 YFSETQ, per germline. The CDR3: CASSLVDSQSDEQFF. As DNA, the CDR3 is TGCGCCAGCAGCTTGGTCGACTCCCAGAGCGATGAGCAGTTCTTC.